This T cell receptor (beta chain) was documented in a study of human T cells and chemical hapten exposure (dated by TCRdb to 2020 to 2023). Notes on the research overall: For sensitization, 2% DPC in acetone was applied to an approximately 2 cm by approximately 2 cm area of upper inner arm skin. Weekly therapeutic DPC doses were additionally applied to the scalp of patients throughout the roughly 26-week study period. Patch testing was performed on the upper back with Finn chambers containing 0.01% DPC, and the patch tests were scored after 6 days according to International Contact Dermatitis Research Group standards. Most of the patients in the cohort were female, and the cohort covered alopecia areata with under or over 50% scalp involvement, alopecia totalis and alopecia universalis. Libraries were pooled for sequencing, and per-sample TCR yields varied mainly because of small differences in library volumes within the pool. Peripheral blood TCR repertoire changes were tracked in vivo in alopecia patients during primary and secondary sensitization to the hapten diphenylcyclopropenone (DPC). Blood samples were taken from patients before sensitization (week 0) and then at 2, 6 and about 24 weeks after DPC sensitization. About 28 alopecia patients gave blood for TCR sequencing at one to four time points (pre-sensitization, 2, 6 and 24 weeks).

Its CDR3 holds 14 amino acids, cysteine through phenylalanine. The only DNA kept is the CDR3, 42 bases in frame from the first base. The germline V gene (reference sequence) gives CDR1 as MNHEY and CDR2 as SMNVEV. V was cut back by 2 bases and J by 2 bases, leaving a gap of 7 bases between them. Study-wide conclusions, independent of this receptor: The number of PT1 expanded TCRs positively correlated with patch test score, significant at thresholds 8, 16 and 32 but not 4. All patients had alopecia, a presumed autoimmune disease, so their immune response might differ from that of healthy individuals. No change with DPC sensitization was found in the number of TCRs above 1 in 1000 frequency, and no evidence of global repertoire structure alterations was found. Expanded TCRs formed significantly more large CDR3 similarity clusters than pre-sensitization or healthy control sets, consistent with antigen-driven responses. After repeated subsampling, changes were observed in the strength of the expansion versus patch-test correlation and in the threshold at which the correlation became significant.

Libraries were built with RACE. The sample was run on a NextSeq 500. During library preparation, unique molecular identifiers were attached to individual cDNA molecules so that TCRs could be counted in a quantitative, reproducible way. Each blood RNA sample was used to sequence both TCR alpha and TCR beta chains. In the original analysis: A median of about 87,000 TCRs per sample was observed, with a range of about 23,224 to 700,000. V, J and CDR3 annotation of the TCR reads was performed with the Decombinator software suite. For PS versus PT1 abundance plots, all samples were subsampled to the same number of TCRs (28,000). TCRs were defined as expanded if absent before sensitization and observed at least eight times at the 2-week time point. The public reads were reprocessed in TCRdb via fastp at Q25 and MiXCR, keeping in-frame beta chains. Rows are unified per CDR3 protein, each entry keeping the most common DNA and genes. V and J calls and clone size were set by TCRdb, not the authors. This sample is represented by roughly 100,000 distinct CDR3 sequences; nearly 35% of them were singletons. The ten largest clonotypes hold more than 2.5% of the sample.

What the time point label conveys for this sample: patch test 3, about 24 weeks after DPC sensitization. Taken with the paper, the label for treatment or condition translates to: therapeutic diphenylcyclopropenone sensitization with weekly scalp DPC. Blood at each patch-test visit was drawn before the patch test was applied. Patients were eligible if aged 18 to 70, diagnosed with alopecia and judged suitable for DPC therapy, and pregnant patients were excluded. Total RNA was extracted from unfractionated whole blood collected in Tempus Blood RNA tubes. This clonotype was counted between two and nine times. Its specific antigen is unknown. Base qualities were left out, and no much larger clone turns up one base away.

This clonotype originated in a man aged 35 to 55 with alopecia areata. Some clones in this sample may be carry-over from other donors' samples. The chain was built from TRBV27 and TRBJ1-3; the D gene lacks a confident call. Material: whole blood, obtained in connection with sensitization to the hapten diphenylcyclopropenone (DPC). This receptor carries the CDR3 CASSLLGAGNTIYF. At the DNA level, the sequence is TGTGCCAGCAGTTTACTTGGGGCTGGAAACACCATATATTTT.